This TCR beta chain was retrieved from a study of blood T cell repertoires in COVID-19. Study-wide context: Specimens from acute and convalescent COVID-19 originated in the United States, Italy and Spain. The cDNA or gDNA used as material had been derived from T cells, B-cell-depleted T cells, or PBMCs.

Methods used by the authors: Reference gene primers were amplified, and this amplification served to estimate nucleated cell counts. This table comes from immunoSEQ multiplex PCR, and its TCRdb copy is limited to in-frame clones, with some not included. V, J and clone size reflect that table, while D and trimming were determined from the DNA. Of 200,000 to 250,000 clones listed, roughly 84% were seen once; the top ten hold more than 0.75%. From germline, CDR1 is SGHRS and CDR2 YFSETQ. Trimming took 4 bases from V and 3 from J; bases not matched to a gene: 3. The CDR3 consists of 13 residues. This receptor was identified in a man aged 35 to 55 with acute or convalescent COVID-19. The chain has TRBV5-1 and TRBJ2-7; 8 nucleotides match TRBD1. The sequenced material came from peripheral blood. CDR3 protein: CASSGTGGYEQYF. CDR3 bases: TGCGCCAGCAGCGGGACAGGTGGCTACGAGCAGTACTTC.